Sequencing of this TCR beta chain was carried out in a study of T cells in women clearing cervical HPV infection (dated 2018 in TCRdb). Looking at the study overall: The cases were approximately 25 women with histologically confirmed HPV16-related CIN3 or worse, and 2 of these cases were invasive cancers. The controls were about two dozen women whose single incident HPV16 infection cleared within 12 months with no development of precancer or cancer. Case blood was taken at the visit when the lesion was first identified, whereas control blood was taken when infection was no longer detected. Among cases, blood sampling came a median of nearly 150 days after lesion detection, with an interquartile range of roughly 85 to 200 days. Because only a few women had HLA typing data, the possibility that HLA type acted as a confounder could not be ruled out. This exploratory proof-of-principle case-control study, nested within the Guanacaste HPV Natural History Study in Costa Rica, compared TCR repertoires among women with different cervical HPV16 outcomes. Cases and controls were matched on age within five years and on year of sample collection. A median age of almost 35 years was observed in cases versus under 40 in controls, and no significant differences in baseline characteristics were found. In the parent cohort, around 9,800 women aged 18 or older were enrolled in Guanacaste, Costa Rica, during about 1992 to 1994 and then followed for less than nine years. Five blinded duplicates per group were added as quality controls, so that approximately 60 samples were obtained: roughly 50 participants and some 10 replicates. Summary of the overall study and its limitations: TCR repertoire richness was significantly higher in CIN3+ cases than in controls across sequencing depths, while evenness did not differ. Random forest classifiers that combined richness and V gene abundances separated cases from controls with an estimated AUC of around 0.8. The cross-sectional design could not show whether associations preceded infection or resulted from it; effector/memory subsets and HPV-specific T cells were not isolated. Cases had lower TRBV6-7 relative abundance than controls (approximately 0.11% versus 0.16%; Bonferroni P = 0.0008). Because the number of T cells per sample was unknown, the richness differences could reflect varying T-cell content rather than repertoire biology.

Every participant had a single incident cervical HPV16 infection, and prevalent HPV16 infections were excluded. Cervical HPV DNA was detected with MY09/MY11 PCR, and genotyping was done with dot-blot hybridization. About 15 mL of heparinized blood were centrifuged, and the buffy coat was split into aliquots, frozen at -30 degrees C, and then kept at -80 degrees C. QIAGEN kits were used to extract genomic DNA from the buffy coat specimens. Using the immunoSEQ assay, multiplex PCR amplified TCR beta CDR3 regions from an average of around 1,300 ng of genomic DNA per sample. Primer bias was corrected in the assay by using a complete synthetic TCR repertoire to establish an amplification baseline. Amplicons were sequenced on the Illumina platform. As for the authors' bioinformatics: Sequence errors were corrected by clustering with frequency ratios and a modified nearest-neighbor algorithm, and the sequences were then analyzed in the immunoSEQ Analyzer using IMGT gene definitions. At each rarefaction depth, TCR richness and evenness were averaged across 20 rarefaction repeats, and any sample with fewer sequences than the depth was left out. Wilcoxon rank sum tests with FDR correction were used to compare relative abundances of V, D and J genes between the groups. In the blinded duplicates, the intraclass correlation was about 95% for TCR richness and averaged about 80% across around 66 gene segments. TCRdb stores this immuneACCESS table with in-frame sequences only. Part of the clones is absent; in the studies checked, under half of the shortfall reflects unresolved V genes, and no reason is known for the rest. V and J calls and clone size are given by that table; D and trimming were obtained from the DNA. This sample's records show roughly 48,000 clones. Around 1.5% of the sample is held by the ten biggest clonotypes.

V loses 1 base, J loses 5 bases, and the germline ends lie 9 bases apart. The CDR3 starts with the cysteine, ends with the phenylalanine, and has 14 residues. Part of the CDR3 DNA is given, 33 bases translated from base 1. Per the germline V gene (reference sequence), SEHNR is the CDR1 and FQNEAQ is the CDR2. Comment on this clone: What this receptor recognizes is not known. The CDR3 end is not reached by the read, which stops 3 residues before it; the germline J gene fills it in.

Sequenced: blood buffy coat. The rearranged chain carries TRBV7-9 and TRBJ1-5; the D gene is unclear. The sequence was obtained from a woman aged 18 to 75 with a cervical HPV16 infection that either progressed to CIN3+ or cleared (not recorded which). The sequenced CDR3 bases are TGTGCCAGCAGCTTAGTGGGCTGGGATCAGCCC. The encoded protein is CASSLVGWDQP. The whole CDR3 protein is CASSLVGWDQPQHF.